These T cell receptor beta chains were read from a single sample in a study of T cells in localized non-small cell lung cancer. Data came from immunoSEQ multiplex PCR; TCRdb stores just in-frame clones and leaves some out. Among a few thousand clones listed, about a quarter were seen once. The material sequenced was lung tumor tissue, taken before any cancer treatment. The receptors shown here come from a female donor older than 55 with stage I lung adenocarcinoma. The CDR3 runs from the conserved cysteine through the conserved F or W. D genes are given only for firm matches. Only part of the rows carry a size: once, few, many, or a class if the clone is expanded.

size	J	D	V	DNA	CDR3
.	TRBJ2-3	.	TRBV9	TGTGCCAGCAGCCCGGACCTCACAGATACGCAGTATTTT	CASSPDLTDTQYF
.	TRBJ1-1	.	TRBV11-3	TGTGCCAGCAGCTACGGACAGAAGAACACTGAAGCTTTCTTT	CASSYGQKNTEAFF
few	TRBJ1-2	TRBD1	TRBV28	TGTGCCAGCAGTTTGAACCCGGGACAGACTTTATTGTACACCTTC	CASSLNPGQTLLYTF
.	TRBJ2-7	.	TRBV1	TGCGCCAGCAGCCAAGAACAGACAGTCTACGAGCAGTACTTC	CASSQEQTVYEQYF
few	TRBJ2-4	TRBD2	TRBV4-1	TGCGCCAGCAGCCAAGGACTAGCGGGAGGAGAAAACATTCAGTACTTC	CASSQGLAGGENIQYF
few	TRBJ2-1	.	TRBV6-8	TGTGCCAGCAGTTACTCGATAGTTTCGGACAGTGCCGACAATGAGCAGTTCTTC	CASSYSIVSDSADNEQFF
.	TRBJ1-4	TRBD1	TRBV28	TGTGCCAGCAGTTTATGGGTAGGGACAGGGTATGAAAAACTGTTTTTT	CASSLWVGTGYEKLFF
few	TRBJ1-1	TRBD1	TRBV28	TGTGCCAGCAGTACAACAGGGGGCGGCACTGAAGCTTTCTTT	CASSTTGGGTEAFF
.	TRBJ1-6	TRBD1	TRBV19	TGTGCCAGTAGTATTAGGACAGGAGATAATTCACCCCTCCACTTT	CASSIRTGDNSPLHF
once	TRBJ1-2	.	TRBV28	TGTGCCAGCAGTGACACAGGGATTTATGGCTACACCTTC	CASSDTGIYGYTF